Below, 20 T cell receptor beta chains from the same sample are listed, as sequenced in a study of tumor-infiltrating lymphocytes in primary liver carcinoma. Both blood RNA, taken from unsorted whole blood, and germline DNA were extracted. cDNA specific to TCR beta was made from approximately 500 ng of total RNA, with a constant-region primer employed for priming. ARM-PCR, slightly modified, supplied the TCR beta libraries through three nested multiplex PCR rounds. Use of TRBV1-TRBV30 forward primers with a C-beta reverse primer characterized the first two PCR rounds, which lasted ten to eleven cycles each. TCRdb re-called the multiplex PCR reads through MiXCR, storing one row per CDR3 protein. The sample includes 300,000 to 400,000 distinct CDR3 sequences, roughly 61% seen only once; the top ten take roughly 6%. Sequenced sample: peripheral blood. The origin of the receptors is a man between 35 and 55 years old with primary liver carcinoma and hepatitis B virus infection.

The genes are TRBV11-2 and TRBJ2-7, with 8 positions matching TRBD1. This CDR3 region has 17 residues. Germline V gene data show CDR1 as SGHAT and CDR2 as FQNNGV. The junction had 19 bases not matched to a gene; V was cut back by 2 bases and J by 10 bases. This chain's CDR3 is CASSLRLWGQGASDQYV. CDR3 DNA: TGTGCCAGCAGCTTAAGGTTGTGGGGCCAGGGGGCCAGCGATCAGTACGTC.

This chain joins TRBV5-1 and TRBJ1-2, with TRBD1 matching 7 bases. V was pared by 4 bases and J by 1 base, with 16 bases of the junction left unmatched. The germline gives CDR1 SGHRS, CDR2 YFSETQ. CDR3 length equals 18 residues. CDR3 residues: CASSPGGHSLSFNYGYTF. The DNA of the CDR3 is TGCGCCAGCAGCCCAGGGGGGCATTCTTTATCGTTTAACTATGGCTACACCTTC.

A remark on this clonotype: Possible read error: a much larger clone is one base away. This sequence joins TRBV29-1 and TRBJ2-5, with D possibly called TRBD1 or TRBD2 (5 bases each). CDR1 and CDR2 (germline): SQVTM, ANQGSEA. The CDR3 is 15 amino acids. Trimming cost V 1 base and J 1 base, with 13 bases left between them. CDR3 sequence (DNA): TGCAGCGTTGAAGGGGGGAGCACCTTCCAAGAGACCCAGTACTTC. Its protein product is CSVEGGSTFQETQYF.

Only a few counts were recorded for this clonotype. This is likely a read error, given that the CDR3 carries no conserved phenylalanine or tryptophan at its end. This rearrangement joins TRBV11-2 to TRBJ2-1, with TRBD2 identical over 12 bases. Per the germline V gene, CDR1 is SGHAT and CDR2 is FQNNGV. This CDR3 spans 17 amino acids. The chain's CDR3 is CANSLVGGLAGSVEQFL. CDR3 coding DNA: TGTGCCAACAGCTTAGTCGGGGGACTAGCGGGCTCGGTCGAGCAGTTCTTA.

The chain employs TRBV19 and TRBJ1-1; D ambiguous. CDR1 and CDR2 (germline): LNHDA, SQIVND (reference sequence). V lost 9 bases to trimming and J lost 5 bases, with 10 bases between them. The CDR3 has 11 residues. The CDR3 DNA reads TGTGCCAGGTTCGTGGGAACTGAAGCTTTCTTT. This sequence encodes CARFVGTEAFF.

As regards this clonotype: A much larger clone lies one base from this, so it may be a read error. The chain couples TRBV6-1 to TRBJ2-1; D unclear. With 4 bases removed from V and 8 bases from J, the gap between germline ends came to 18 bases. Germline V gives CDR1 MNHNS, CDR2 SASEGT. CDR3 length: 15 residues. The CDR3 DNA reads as TGTGCCAGCAGTGCCCTTATACTATGGTCGTATGAGCAGTTCTTC. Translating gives CASSALILWSYEQFF.

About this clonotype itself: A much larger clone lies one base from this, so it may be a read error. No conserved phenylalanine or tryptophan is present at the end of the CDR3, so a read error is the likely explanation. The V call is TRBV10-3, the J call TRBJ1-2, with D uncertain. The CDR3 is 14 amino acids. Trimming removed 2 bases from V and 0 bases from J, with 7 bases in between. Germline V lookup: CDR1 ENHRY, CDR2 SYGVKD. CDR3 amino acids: CAISEIQTNYGYTI. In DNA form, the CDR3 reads TGTGCCATCAGTGAGATACAGACTAACTATGGCTACACCATC.

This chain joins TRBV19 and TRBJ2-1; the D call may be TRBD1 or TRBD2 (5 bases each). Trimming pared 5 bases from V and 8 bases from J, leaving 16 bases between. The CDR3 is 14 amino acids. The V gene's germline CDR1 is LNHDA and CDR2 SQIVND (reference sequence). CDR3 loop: CASSSNSRGDEQFF. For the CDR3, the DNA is TGTGCCAGTAGTTCCAACAGCCGGGGCGATGAGCAGTTCTTC.

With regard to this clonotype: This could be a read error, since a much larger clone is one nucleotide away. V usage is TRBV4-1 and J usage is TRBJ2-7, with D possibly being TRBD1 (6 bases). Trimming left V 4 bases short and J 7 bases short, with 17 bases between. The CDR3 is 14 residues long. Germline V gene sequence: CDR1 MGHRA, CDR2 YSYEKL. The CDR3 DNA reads TGCGCCAGCAGCCCTGGACAGTGGGCGAATGAGCAGTACTTC. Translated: CASSPGQWANEQYF.

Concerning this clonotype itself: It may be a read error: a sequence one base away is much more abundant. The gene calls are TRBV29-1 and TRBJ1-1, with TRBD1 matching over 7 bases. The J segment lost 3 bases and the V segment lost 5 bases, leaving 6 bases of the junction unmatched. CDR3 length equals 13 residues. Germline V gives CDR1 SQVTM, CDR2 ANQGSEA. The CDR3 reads CSVRGQQDTEAFF. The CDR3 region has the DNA TGCAGCGTTCGGGGACAGCAGGACACTGAAGCTTTCTTT.

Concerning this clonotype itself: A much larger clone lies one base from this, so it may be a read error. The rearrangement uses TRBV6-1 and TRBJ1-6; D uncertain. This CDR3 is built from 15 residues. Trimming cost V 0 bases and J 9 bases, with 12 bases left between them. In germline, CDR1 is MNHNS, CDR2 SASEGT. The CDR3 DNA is TGTGCCAGCAGTGAAGCCGTGGAAACAACTTCACCCCTCCACTTT. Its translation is CASSEAVETTSPLHF.

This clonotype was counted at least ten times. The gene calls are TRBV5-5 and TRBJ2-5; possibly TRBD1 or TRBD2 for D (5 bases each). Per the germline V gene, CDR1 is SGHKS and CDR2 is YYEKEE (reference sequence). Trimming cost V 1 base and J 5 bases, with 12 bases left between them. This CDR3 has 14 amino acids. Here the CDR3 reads CASSLSGREETQYF. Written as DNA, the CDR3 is TGTGCCAGCAGCTTGTCGGGCAGGGAGGAGACCCAGTACTTC.

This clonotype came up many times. CDR3 region: CASSLSSGRAEETQYF. For the CDR3, the DNA is TGTGCCAGCAGCTTGAGTAGCGGGAGGGCCGAAGAGACCCAGTACTTC. This chain connects TRBV11-2 to TRBJ2-5, with 11 bases that match TRBD2. CDR1 is SGHAT, CDR2 FQNNGV, per germline. CDR3 size: 16 residues. V was clipped by 3 bases and J by 3 bases; unmatched bases: 6.

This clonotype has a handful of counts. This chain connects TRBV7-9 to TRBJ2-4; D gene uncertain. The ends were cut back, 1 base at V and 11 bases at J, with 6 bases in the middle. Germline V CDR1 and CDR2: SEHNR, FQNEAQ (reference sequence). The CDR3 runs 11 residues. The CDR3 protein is CASSLGAVQYF. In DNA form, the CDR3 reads TGTGCCAGCAGCTTAGGGGCGGTTCAGTACTTC. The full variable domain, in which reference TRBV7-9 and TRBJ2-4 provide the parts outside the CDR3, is DTGVSQNPRHKITKRGQNVTFRCDPISEHNRLYWYRQTLGQGPEFLTYFQNEAQLEKSRLLSDRFSAERPKGSFSTLEIQRTEQGDSAMYLCASSLGAVQYFGAGTRLSVL.

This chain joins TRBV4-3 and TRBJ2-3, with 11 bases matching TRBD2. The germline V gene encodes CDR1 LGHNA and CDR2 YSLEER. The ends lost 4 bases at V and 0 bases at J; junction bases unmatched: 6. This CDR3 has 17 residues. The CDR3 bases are TGCGCCAGCAGCCTTGGGACTAGCGGTACTAGCACAGATACGCAGTATTTT. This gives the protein CASSLGTSGTSTDTQYF.

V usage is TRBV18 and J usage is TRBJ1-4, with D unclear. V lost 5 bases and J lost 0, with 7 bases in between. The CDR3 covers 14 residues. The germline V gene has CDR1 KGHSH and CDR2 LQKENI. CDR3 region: CASSAETTNEKLFF. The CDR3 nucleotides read TGTGCCAGCTCAGCGGAAACAACTAATGAAAAACTGTTTTTT. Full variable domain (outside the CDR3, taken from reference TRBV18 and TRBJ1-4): NAGVMQNPRHLVRRRGQEARLRCSPMKGHSHVYWYRQLPEEGLKFMVYLQKENIIDESGMPKERFSAEFPKEGPSILRIQQVVRGDSAAYFCASSAETTNEKLFFGSGTQLSVL.

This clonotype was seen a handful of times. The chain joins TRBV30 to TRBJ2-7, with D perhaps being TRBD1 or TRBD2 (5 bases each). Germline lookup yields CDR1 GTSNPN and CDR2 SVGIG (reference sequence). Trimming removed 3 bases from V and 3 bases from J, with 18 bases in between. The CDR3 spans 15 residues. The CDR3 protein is CAWSNDRDAYYEQYF. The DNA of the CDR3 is TGTGCCTGGAGCAACGACCGGGACGCATACTACGAGCAGTACTTC.

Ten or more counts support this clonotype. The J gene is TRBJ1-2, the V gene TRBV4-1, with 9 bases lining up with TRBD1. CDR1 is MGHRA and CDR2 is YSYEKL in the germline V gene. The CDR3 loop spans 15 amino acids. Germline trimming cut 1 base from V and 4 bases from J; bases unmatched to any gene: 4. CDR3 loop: CASSQVTGGGYGYTF. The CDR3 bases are TGCGCCAGCAGCCAAGTAACAGGGGGCGGCTATGGCTACACCTTC.

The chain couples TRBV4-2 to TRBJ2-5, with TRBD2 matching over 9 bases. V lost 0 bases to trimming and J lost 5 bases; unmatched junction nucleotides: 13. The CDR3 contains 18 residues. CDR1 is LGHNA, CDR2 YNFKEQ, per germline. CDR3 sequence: CASSQDRFGGRAAETQYF. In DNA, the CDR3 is TGTGCCAGCAGCCAAGATCGGTTTGGCGGGAGGGCAGCGGAGACCCAGTACTTC.

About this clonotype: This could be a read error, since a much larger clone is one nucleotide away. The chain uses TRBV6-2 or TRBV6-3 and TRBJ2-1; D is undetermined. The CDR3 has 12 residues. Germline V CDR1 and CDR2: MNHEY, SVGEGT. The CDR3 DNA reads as TGTACCAGCAACGGCGGCAACAATGAGCAGTTCTTC. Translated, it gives CTSNGGNNEQFF.